This passage covers 23 T cell receptor beta chains from one sample sequenced in a study of blood T cells in healthy people across ages. The use of a sample-barcoded 5' primer and a J-beta primer mix characterized a second PCR of roughly 7 to 11 cycles. TCRdb called the 5' RACE reads again in MiXCR, with one record for every CDR3 protein. The sample carries about 730,000 distinct CDR3 sequences, more than 40% recorded once. Sequenced input: blood. These receptors all come from an older woman in good health.

This clonotype was counted between two and nine times. The chain employs TRBV12-3 or TRBV12-4 and TRBJ1-2, with a tentative D call TRBD1 (6 bases). The CDR3 totals 14 residues. Trimming removed 6 bases at V and 6 bases at J, with 17 bases between. The CDR3, as DNA: TGTGCCAGCAGGGGCTTAGGGGGAAAGGATGGCTACACCTTC. It is translated as CASRGLGGKDGYTF.

The chain carries TRBV3-1 and TRBJ1-2; 8 bases match TRBD1. In germline, CDR1 is LGHDT, CDR2 YNNKEL (reference sequence). After removal of 0 bases from V and 8 bases from J, the junction contained 5 bases not matched to a gene. The CDR3 extends over 14 amino acids. DNA of the CDR3: TGTGCCAGCAGCCAAGACCCCGACAGGGGAGGCTACACCTTC. Its translation: CASSQDPDRGGYTF.

This chain joins TRBV7-9 and TRBJ2-1, with 8 nucleotides matching TRBD2. The assigned J gene may be wrong: the sequence end matches TRBJ2-7 better. The CDR3 extends over 15 amino acids. Germline values: CDR1 SEHNR, CDR2 FQNEAQ (reference sequence). CDR3 protein: CASRSGTRTYNEQYF. The CDR3 DNA follows: TGTGCCAGCAGGTCCGGGACTAGGACTTACAATGAGCAGTACTTC.

This clonotype appeared a few times. V gene TRBV3-1 combines with J gene TRBJ2-5, with 8 bases that match TRBD1. Unmatched junction bases numbered 20, after V lost 6 bases and J lost 11 bases. CDR1 is LGHDT and CDR2 is YNNKEL in the germline V gene (reference sequence). The CDR3 sequence is 16 residues long. The CDR3 DNA follows: TGTGCCAGCAGTTATCCCCCCTTGACAGGGGCTGATGAGCAGTACTTC. Its protein is CASSYPPLTGADEQYF.

This sequence joins TRBV5-6 and TRBJ1-2, with 8 bases fitting TRBD1. The length of the CDR3 is 15 residues. V trimming: 5 bases; J trimming: 4 bases; junction bases outside the gene matches: 10. Germline values: CDR1 SGHDT, CDR2 YYEEEE. Written as DNA, the CDR3 is TGTGCCAGCAGTCACCGCGAGACAGGGGTCTATGGCTACACCTTC. Protein sequence: CASSHRETGVYGYTF. The variable domain in full, completed from reference TRBV5-6 and TRBJ1-2, reads DAGVTQSPTHLIKTRGQQVTLRCSPKSGHDTVSWYQQALGQGPQFIFQYYEEEERQRGNFPDRFSGHQFPNYSSELNVNALLLGDSALYLCASSHRETGVYGYTFGSGTRLTVV.

The rearrangement links TRBV20-1 to TRBJ2-5; 7 bases fit TRBD1. The CDR3 totals 13 residues. Trimming cost V 6 bases and J 0 bases; bases outside gene matches: 4. The germline V gene encodes CDR1 DFQATT and CDR2 SNEGSKA (reference sequence). CDR3 sequence reads: CSARDSYQETQYF. CDR3 bases: TGCAGTGCCAGGGACAGCTACCAAGAGACCCAGTACTTC.

This clonotype was seen ten or more times. The J gene is TRBJ2-5, the V gene TRBV2; D unclear. Trimming took off 2 bases at V and 5 bases at J, with 6 bases between the two ends. CDR1 is SNHLY, CDR2 FYNNEI, per germline. This CDR3 has 12 amino acids. CDR3 region: CASSELGETQYF. In DNA form, the CDR3 reads TGTGCCAGCAGTGAACTGGGGGAGACCCAGTACTTC.

The rearrangement links TRBV11-2 to TRBJ2-1, with D perhaps matching TRBD2 (6 bases). Germline values: CDR1 SGHAT, CDR2 FQNNGV. This CDR3 contains 13 residues. V was pared by 6 bases and J by 13 bases, with 19 bases between. The CDR3 DNA follows: TGTGCCAGCAGTTCCGGACTACAAGAGACCCAGTTCTTC. Residues: CASSSGLQETQFF.

In its sample, this clonotype was seen a few times. V is TRBV7-2 and J is TRBJ2-7, with TRBD1 as a possible D gene (5 bases). Germline lookup yields CDR1 SGHTA and CDR2 FQGNSA. CDR3 length: 14 residues. The V gene lost 2 bases and the J gene lost 6 bases, with 14 bases spanning the gap. CDR3 in DNA: TGTGCCAGCAGCTTATCAGTCAGGGCGCCCGAGCAGTACTTC. This gives the protein CASSLSVRAPEQYF.

This clonotype occurred a few times. This chain joins TRBV12-5 and TRBJ2-1; 12 bases line up with TRBD2. Germline assignment: CDR1 LGHNT and CDR2 FRNRAP. The CDR3 consists of 15 residues. Unmatched junction bases numbered 2, after V lost 1 base and J lost 7 bases. CDR3 residues: CASGLGLAGANEQFF. DNA for the CDR3: TGTGCTAGTGGTTTGGGACTAGCGGGGGCGAATGAGCAGTTCTTC.

The genes are TRBV7-2 and TRBJ1-1; no clear D. V was trimmed by 5 bases and J by 8 bases, leaving 15 bases between them. The CDR3 covers 13 residues. Per germline, CDR1 SGHTA and CDR2 FQGNSA. The CDR3 sequence: CASSPLLQVEAFF. In nucleotides, the CDR3 is TGTGCCAGCAGCCCCCTCCTTCAGGTAGAAGCTTTCTTT.

This clonotype was recorded a few times. The chain employs TRBV11-2 and TRBJ2-5, with D possibly matching TRBD2 (6 bases). V was shortened by 0 bases and J by 4 bases, with 12 bases between the two germline ends. There are 15 residues in the CDR3. The germline gives CDR1 SGHAT, CDR2 FQNNGV. CDR3 sequence: CASSLELAAGETQYF. As DNA, the CDR3 is TGTGCCAGCAGCTTAGAATTAGCGGCGGGAGAGACCCAGTACTTC.

The chain joins TRBV5-1 to TRBJ2-7; D is unclear. The end of the DNA fits TRBJ2-5 better, so the J call may be wrong. This CDR3 spans 17 amino acids. Germline V gene data show CDR1 as SGHRS and CDR2 as YFSETQ. For the CDR3, the DNA is TGCGCCAGCAGCCCGTCCGGTGGATCCCCGGAAGGGGAGACCCAGTACTTC. It translates to CASSPSGGSPEGETQYF.

This clonotype appeared a few times. The chain is built from TRBV5-1 and TRBJ1-6; perhaps TRBD1 as D (5 bases). This CDR3 contains 15 residues. Looked up from germline, CDR1 is SGHRS and CDR2 is YFSETQ. V was clipped by 0 bases and J by 9 bases, with 13 bases between them. As DNA, the CDR3 is TGCGCCAGCAGCTTGGCCGGAGGGACTAGTTCACCCCTCCACTTT. It yields the protein CASSLAGGTSSPLHF.

The chain links TRBV7-6 to TRBJ2-1; TRBD2 matches at 9 bases. Germline assignment: CDR1 SGHVS and CDR2 FNYEAQ. With V trimmed by 5 bases and J by 6 bases, 20 bases remained unmatched. The CDR3 has 19 residues. CDR3: CASSLSPEWREGGANEQFF. CDR3 sequence (DNA): TGTGCCAGCAGCCTTAGCCCCGAGTGGCGGGAGGGGGGGGCCAATGAGCAGTTCTTC.

V is TRBV29-1 and J is TRBJ2-6, with no clear D. The V end lost 4 bases, the J end lost 2 bases, and 6 bases lay between the germline ends. This CDR3 contains 13 residues. Looked up from germline, CDR1 is SQVTM and CDR2 is ANQGSEA. The CDR3 protein is CSVGQTGANVLTF. The CDR3 DNA is TGCAGCGTTGGGCAGACTGGGGCCAACGTCCTGACTTTC.

The chain has TRBV30 and TRBJ2-7; 11 positions match TRBD1. The J segment lost 7 bases and the V segment lost 8 bases, leaving 10 bases of the junction unmatched. Germline V lookup: CDR1 GTSNPN, CDR2 SVGIG (reference sequence). The CDR3 runs to 13 residues. DNA of the CDR3: TGTGCCGGCAGACGGACAGGGGGCCAGGAGCAGTACTTC. Its protein product is CAGRRTGGQEQYF.

This chain links TRBV6-2 or TRBV6-3 with TRBJ2-3; D unclear. The CDR3 covers 11 residues. V lost 8 bases and J lost 4, with 7 bases in between. Germline V CDR1 and CDR2: MNHEY, SVGEGT. CDR3 protein: CASGNADTQYF. In nucleotides, the CDR3 is TGTGCCAGCGGCAATGCAGATACGCAGTATTTT.

Only a few counts were recorded for this clonotype. This chain uses TRBV20-1 with TRBJ2-7; TRBD2 agrees at 11 bases. The CDR3 loop spans 16 amino acids. CDR1 is DFQATT, CDR2 SNEGSKA, per germline (reference sequence). Losses at the gene ends were 0 bases for V and 4 bases for J; bases not matched to a gene: 8. CDR3 nucleotides: TGCAGTGCTAGAGATCCCACTAGCGGGAGACGGTACGAGCAGTACTTC. Protein sequence: CSARDPTSGRRYEQYF.

This clonotype was detected a few times. This rearrangement joins TRBV4-3 to TRBJ2-1; 9 positions match TRBD2. J was trimmed by 13 bases and V by 0 bases; bases with no gene match: 10. The CDR3 has 15 residues. Germline assignment: CDR1 LGHNA and CDR2 YSLEER. In nucleotides, the CDR3 is TGCGCCAGCAGCCAAGATATAGCTAGCGGGACCCTTCAGTTCTTC. Its translation is CASSQDIASGTLQFF.

There are a few counts of this clonotype. This chain connects TRBV10-3 to TRBJ2-1, with TRBD1 matching over 10 bases. Germline V gene data show CDR1 as ENHRY and CDR2 as SYGVKD. This CDR3 contains 13 residues. V was clipped by 11 bases and J by 8 bases; unmatched bases: 9. For the CDR3, the DNA is TGTGCCTTCGGACAGGGGGACGTGTATGAGCAGTTCTTC. Translation gives CAFGQGDVYEQFF.

Remarks on this clonotype: A read error may produce the germline difference seen at one junction end. This rearrangement joins TRBV7-7 to TRBJ2-1, with TRBD1 identical over 9 bases. The assigned J gene may be wrong: the sequence end matches TRBJ2-7 better. There are 16 residues in the CDR3. Germline V gene sequence: CDR1 SSHAT, CDR2 FNYEAQ (reference sequence). The CDR3 sequence: CASSLAGTGSHNEQYF. The CDR3 nucleotides are TGTGCTAGCAGCTTAGCCGGGACAGGGTCACACAATGAGCAGTACTTC.

This clonotype came up once. The CDR3 is CASSDRVGGTTDTQYF. DNA of the CDR3: TGTGCCAGCAGCGATCGGGTGGGGGGAACCACAGATACGCAGTATTTT. The chain carries TRBV7-3 and TRBJ2-3; D might be TRBD2 (6 bases). Looked up from germline, CDR1 is SGHTA and CDR2 is FQGTGA. V was trimmed by 5 bases and J by 2 bases, leaving 17 bases between them. The CDR3 is 16 amino acids.